These 3 T cell receptor beta chains share one sample of origin, sequenced in a study of T cell changes during pregnancy in multiple sclerosis (dated by TCRdb to the late 2010s). The library was made by the immunoSEQ multiplex PCR assay. Imported from immuneACCESS, the table was reduced by TCRdb to in-frame sequences with V and J called. These copies leave out some clones; in studies compared against another copy, an unresolved V gene accounts for under half, and the cause of the remainder is not known. This sample holds about 55,000 clones; 90% to 95% were observed only once. The ten largest account for approximately 3.7% of the sample. The starting material was CD8+ T cells from peripheral blood mononuclear cells, obtained in the third trimester of pregnancy. The receptor source for this set is a female donor with multiple sclerosis, enrolled in a pregnancy study.

This chain connects TRBV11-2 to TRBJ2-6; 8 nucleotides match TRBD2. Germline V lookup: CDR1 SGHAT, CDR2 FQNNGV. The ends lost 2 bases at V and 2 bases at J; junction bases unmatched: 8. The CDR3 is made up of 18 amino acids. Here the CDR3 DNA reads TGTGCCAGCAGCTTATTCCCCCCGGGAGGGACTGGGGCCAACGTCCTGACTTTC. Encoded protein: CASSLFPPGGTGANVLTF.

The chain carries TRBV2 and TRBJ2-3; TRBD2 might be the D (5 bases). CDR1 is SNHLY, CDR2 FYNNEI, per germline. This CDR3 region has 11 residues. Deletions cut 3 bases from V and 7 bases from J, with 5 bases between. As DNA, the CDR3 is TGTGCCAGCAGTGACGGGAATACGCAGTATTTT. Protein product: CASSDGNTQYF.

The chain combines TRBV6-5 with TRBJ2-1, with 12 bases identical to TRBD2. V lost 5 bases, J lost 4 bases, and 3 bases stayed unmatched. Germline CDR1 reads MNHEY; CDR2 reads SVGAGI. CDR3 length: 15 amino acids. The CDR3 is CASSPLAGGYNEQFF. DNA for the CDR3: TGTGCCAGCAGTCCGCTAGCGGGAGGGTACAATGAGCAGTTCTTC.